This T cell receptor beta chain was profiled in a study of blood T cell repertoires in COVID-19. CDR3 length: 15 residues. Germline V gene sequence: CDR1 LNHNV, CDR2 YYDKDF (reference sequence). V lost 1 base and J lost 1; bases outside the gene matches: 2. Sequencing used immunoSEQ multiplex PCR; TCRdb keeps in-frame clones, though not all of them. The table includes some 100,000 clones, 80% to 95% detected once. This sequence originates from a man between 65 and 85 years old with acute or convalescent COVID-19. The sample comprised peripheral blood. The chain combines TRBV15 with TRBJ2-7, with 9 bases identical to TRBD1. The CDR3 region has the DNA TGTGCCACCAGCAGAGGGGACAGGGCGTCCTACGAGCAGTACTTC. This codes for CATSRGDRASYEQYF. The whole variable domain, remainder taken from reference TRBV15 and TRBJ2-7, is DAMVIQNPRYQVTQFGKPVTLSCSQTLNHNVMYWYQQKSSQAPKLLFHYYDKDFNNEADTPDNFQSRRPNTSFCFLDIRSPGLGDTAMYLCATSRGDRASYEQYFGPGTRLTVT.